Listed here are 13 T cell receptor beta chains from one sample, sequenced in a study of shared clonotypes between healthy human individuals (TCRdb year 2020). Library preparation was by the immunoSEQ multiplex PCR assay. Sourced from immuneACCESS, this table was stored by TCRdb with only in-frame sequences that have V and J called. A share of the clones is absent; for the studies checked, an unresolved V gene accounts for under half, and the remainder has no known explanation. Across this sample there are millions of clones, with 85% to 95% seen only once. Jointly, the top ten make up 0.39% of the sample. Sequencing was carried out using naive CD4+ T cells from PBMCs. The sample's cell subset or site label is to be understood as: CD45RA+ positively selected. The source of these receptors is a man younger than 30 in good health. Some clones in this sample may be carry-over from other donors' samples.

The CDR3 reads CASSQGLGTSGFGEQFF. CDR3 nucleotide sequence: TGTGCCAGCAGCCAAGGGCTCGGGACTAGCGGTTTCGGTGAGCAGTTCTTC. This sequence joins TRBV4-2 and TRBJ2-1, with 11 bases identical to TRBD2. J was trimmed by 9 bases and V by 1 base; bases with no gene match: 11. Germline V CDR1 and CDR2: LGHNA, YNFKEQ. The CDR3 has 17 amino acids.

The chain carries TRBV29-1 and TRBJ1-1, with unresolved D. This CDR3 has 13 residues. The germline V and J ends were trimmed by 4 bases and 0 bases, with 9 bases remaining between them. Germline loops: CDR1 SQVTM, CDR2 ANQGSEA. The CDR3 spells CSVVGPLNTEAFF. The CDR3 bases are TGCAGCGTTGTAGGTCCATTGAACACTGAAGCTTTCTTT.

This sequence joins TRBV5-1 and TRBJ1-1; TRBD1 matches at 7 bases. With 4 bases clipped from V and 5 bases from J, the junction kept 11 bases outside the gene matches. The CDR3 runs 15 residues. The germline V gene has CDR1 SGHRS and CDR2 YFSETQ. The CDR3 DNA reads TGCGCCAGCAGCGAGACAGGGTTGGGCGGAACTGAAGCTTTCTTT. Translation: CASSETGLGGTEAFF.

This sequence joins TRBV9 and TRBJ2-2, with D possibly being TRBD1 (6 bases). Germline CDR1 SGDLS, CDR2 YYNGEE. V was trimmed by 3 bases and J by 2 bases, leaving 14 bases between them. The CDR3 extends over 16 amino acids. In DNA, the CDR3 is TGTGCCAGCAGCGCGGCCCCGGGACATAACACCGGGGAGCTGTTTTTT. Protein sequence: CASSAAPGHNTGELFF.

This chain uses TRBV5-6 with TRBJ2-7; maybe TRBD2 (6 bases). Germline CDR1 is SGHDT and CDR2 is YYEEEE. Trimming shortened V by 3 bases and J by 6 bases, and 13 bases separated the two germline ends. The CDR3 contains 13 residues. The CDR3 DNA follows: TGTGCCAGCAGCTCACCCTTCGGGGGCGAGCAGTACTTC. This gives the protein CASSSPFGGEQYF.

V gene TRBV5-1 combines with J gene TRBJ1-2, with 9 bases that match TRBD1. With 0 bases clipped from V and 6 bases from J, the junction kept 15 bases outside the gene matches. The CDR3 is 18 residues long. Germline loops: CDR1 SGHRS, CDR2 YFSETQ. The CDR3 reads CASSLVVQNPRDRDGYTF. CDR3 DNA: TGCGCCAGCAGCTTGGTGGTGCAAAACCCCCGGGACAGGGATGGCTACACCTTC.

This chain links TRBV9 with TRBJ2-3, with 9 bases fitting TRBD2. This CDR3 contains 16 residues. The germline CDR1 and CDR2 sequences are SGDLS and YYNGEE. With 0 bases clipped from V and 2 bases from J, the junction kept 4 bases outside the gene matches. For the CDR3, the DNA is TGTGCCAGCAGCGTAGTCTGGACTAGCGACACAGATACGCAGTATTTT. Translated, it gives CASSVVWTSDTDTQYF.

This chain connects TRBV4-1 to TRBJ2-4; unclear D gene. The CDR3 has 17 residues. CDR1 is MGHRA and CDR2 is YSYEKL in the germline V gene. V was trimmed by 2 bases and J by 0 bases, leaving 14 bases between them. The CDR3 protein is CASSQPQRSLAKNIQYF. In nucleotides, the CDR3 is TGCGCCAGCAGCCAACCCCAGAGATCCCTAGCCAAAAACATTCAGTACTTC.

V usage is TRBV13 and J usage is TRBJ2-2, with TRBD1 as a possible D gene (7 bases). CDR1 is PRHDT, CDR2 FYEKMQ, per germline (reference sequence). The length of the CDR3 is 19 residues. V was cut by 5 bases and J by 2 bases, with 24 bases left in between. In DNA form, the CDR3 reads TGTGCCAGCAGCGGCTTGGACAGGCGGAGGGCCTCAAACACCGGGGAGCTGTTTTTT. It yields the protein CASSGLDRRRASNTGELFF. The full variable domain, with the rest looked up from reference TRBV13 and TRBJ2-2, is AAGVIQSPRHLIKEKRETATLKCYPIPRHDTVYWYQQGPGQDPQFLISFYEKMQSDKGSIPDRFSAQQFSDYHSELNMSSLELGDSALYFCASSGLDRRRASNTGELFFGEGSRLTVL.

The chain employs TRBV9 and TRBJ2-7; 7 nucleotides match TRBD2. The germline V gene encodes CDR1 SGDLS and CDR2 YYNGEE. The CDR3 is 14 residues long. The V and J ends lost 4 bases and 2 bases, in that order; junction bases with no gene match: 6. The CDR3 region is CASSTGRGAYEQYF. CDR3 nucleotide sequence: TGTGCCAGCAGCACGGGACGGGGGGCCTACGAGCAGTACTTC.

CDR3 residues: CASSPQNERTSDRGTGELFF. CDR3 bases: TGTGCCAGCAGCCCCCAAAACGAAAGGACTAGCGACCGAGGGACCGGGGAGCTGTTTTTT. The chain couples TRBV21-1 to TRBJ2-2; TRBD2 reflects the table's D call only, with no check against the DNA. TRBV21-1 is labeled a pseudogene. The CDR3 loop spans 20 amino acids.

This clone was observed a single time. V is TRBV11-3 and J is TRBJ2-7; possibly TRBD2 for D (5 bases). Trimming shortened V by 3 bases and J by 6 bases, and 12 bases separated the two germline ends. Germline CDR1 SGHNT, CDR2 YENEEA. This CDR3 spans 13 amino acids. CDR3 DNA sequence: TGTGCCAGCAGCTTTACCCACAGCGGCGAGCAGTACTTC. Translation gives CASSFTHSGEQYF.

The V and J genes are TRBV7-2 and TRBJ2-3, with 8 bases that match TRBD2. This CDR3 comprises 15 residues. Trimming removed 5 bases from V and 5 bases from J; junction bases left unmatched: 9. Germline CDR1 reads SGHTA; CDR2 reads FQGNSA. The CDR3 spells CASSPHAGGIDTQYF. The CDR3 coding sequence is TGTGCCAGCAGCCCCCACGCGGGGGGCATAGATACGCAGTATTTT.